The TCR beta chain under discussion was sequenced for a study of blood T cell repertoires in COVID-19. At the level of the study: The United States, Italy and Spain provided the acute and convalescent COVID-19 samples.

The CDR3 spans 16 residues. V was pared by 2 bases and J by 0 bases, with 11 bases between. Per germline, CDR1 MNHNY and CDR2 SVGAGI (reference sequence). Authors' processing steps: Using reference gene primer amplification, nucleated cell counts were estimated. TCRdb keeps only in-frame clones here, not all; method: immunoSEQ multiplex PCR. V and J calls plus clone size are reproduced from that table; the DNA served to infer D and trimming. The sample comprises 250,000 to 350,000 clones, over 75% of which are singletons, and 0.95% to 1.3% rests with the top ten. V gene TRBV6-6 combines with J gene TRBJ2-4; D perhaps matches TRBD1 (5 bases). Input material: PBMCs or T cells enriched from blood (not recorded which). The sequence was collected from a woman aged 30 to 39 who had recovered from COVID-19. The CDR3: CASSYTVRGAKNIQYF. The CDR3 nucleotides read TGTGCCAGCAGTTACACTGTTAGGGGAGCCAAAAACATTCAGTACTTC.